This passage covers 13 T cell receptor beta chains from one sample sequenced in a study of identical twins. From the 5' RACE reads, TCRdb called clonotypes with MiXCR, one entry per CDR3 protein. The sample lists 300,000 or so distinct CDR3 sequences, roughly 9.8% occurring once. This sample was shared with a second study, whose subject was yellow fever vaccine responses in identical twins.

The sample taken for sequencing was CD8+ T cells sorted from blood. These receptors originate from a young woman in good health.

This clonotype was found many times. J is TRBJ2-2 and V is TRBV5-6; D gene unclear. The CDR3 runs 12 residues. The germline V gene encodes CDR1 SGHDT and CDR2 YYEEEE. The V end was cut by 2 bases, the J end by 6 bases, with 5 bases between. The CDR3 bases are TGTGCCAGCAGCTTAGCGTCCGGGGAGCTGTTTTTT. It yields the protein CASSLASGELFF. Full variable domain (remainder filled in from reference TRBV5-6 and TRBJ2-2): DAGVTQSPTHLIKTRGQQVTLRCSPKSGHDTVSWYQQALGQGPQFIFQYYEEEERQRGNFPDRFSGHQFPNYSSELNVNALLLGDSALYLCASSLASGELFFGEGSRLTVL.

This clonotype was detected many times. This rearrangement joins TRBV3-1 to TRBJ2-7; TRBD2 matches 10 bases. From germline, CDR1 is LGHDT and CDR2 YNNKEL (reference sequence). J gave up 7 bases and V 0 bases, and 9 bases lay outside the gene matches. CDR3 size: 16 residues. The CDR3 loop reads CASSQELLAGDEEQYF. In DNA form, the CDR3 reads TGTGCCAGCAGCCAAGAGCTTCTAGCGGGAGATGAGGAGCAGTACTTC.

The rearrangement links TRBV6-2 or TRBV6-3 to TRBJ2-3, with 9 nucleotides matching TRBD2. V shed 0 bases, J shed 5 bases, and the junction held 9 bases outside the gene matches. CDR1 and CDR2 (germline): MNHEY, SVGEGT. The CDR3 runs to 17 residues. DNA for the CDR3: TGTGCCAGCAGTTACTCTTGGGTAGCGGGAGTTGGAGATACGCAGTATTTT. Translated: CASSYSWVAGVGDTQYF.

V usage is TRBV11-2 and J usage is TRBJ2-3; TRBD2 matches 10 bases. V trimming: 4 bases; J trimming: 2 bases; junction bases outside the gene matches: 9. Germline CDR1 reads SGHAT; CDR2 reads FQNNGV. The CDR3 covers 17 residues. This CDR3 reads CASSSMWTSGYTDTQYF. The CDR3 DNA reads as TGTGCCAGCAGCTCAATGTGGACTAGCGGTTACACAGATACGCAGTATTTT.

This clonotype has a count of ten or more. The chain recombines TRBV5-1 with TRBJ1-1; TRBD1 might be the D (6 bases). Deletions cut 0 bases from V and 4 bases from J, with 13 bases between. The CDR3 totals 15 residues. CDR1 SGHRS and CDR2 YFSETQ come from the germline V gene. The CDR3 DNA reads TGCGCCAGCAGCTTGGGGCAGGGAGGGGGCACTGAAGCTTTCTTT. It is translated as CASSLGQGGGTEAFF.

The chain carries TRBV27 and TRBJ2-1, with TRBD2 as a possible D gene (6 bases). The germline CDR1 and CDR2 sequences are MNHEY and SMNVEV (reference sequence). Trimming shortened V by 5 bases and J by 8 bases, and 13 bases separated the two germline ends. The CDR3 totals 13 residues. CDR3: CASSGGLADEQFF. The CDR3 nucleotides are TGTGCCAGCAGTGGAGGGTTGGCAGATGAGCAGTTCTTC.

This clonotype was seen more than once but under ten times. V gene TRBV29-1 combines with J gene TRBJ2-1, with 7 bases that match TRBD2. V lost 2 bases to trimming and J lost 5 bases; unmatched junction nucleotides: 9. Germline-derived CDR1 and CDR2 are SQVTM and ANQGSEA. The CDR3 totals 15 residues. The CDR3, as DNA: TGCAGCGTTGAAAGGGACGGGAGGAGTGACAATGAGCAGTTCTTC. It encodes CSVERDGRSDNEQFF.

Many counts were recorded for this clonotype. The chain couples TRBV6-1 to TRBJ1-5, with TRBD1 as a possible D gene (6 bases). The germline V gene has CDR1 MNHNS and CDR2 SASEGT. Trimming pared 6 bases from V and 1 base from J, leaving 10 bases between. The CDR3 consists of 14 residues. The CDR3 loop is CASSTGLSNQPQHF. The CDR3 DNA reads TGTGCCAGCAGCACAGGGCTGAGCAATCAGCCCCAGCATTTT.

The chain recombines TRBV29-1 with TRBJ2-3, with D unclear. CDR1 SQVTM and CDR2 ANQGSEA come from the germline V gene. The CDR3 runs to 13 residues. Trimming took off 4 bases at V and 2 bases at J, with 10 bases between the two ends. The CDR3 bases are TGCAGCGTTGTAACTGGGCTCACAGATACGCAGTATTTT. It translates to CSVVTGLTDTQYF.

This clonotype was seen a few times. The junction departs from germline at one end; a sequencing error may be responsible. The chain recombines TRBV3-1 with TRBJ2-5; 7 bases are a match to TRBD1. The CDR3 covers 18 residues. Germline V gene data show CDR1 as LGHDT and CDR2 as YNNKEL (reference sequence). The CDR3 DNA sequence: TGTGCCTGCAGCCAAGATCATCGAGGGGGCGCCTGGCAAGAGACCCAGTACTTC. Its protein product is CACSQDHRGGAWQETQYF.

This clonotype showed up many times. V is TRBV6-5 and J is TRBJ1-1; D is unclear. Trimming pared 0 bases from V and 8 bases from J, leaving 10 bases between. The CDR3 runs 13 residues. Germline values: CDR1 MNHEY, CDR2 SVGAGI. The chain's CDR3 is CASSYSYGLEAFF. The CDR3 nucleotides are TGTGCCAGCAGTTACTCTTACGGTTTAGAAGCTTTCTTT.

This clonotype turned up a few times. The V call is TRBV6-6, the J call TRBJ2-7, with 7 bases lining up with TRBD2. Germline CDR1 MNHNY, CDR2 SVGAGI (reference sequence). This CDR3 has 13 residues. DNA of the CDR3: TGTGGAGCAGCGAGTAGCGGGTCCTACGAGCAGTACTTC. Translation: CGAASSGSYEQYF.

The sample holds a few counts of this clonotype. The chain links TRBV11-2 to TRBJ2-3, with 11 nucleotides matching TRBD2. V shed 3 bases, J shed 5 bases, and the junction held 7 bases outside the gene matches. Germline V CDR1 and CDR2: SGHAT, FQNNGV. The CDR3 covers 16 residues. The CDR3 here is CASSFVAGGPVDTQYF. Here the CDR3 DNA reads TGTGCCAGCAGCTTCGTAGCGGGAGGGCCTGTAGATACGCAGTATTTT.